The rows below give T cell receptor beta chains drawn from one sample of a study of T cell repertoires in cytomegalovirus infection. In TCRdb, the reads were re-called with MiXCR into one record per CDR3 protein. The sample holds about 180,000 distinct CDR3 sequences; approximately 15% are singletons and the top ten take over 20%. Input material: PBMCs. These receptors came from a human donor in good health (CMV status not recorded). Some clones in this sample may be carry-over from other donors' samples. CDR3s include the opening cysteine and the closing phenylalanine or tryptophan. Fields, in order: CDR3 protein, CDR3 DNA, V gene, D gene, J gene, clone size. The D gene is left open where the match is weak. Clone size, where shown, is once, few, many, or a class for clones that have expanded.

CDR3: CATSRDQGERNYGYTF
DNA: TGTGCCACCAGCAGAGATCAGGGGGAAAGGAACTATGGCTACACCTTC
V: TRBV15
D: TRBD1
J: TRBJ1-2
size: few

CDR3: CASSLGPGEQYF
DNA: TGTGCCAGCAGCTTAGGGCCTGGCGAGCAGTACTTC
V: TRBV7-2
D: .
J: TRBJ2-7
size: many

CDR3: CASSEPGLAGVETQYF
DNA: TGCGCCAGCAGTGAACCGGGACTAGCGGGAGTTGAGACCCAGTACTTC
V: TRBV5-1
D: TRBD2
J: TRBJ2-5
size: many

CDR3: CSASAFGSGNTIYF
DNA: TGCAGTGCCTCCGCATTTGGCTCTGGAAACACCATATATTTT
V: TRBV20-1
D: .
J: TRBJ1-3
size: .

CDR3: CASTKRVTGTTTRRYTF
DNA: TGTGCCAGTACCAAGAGAGTTACCGGGACAACTACTAGGCGGTACACCTTC
V: TRBV19
D: .
J: TRBJ1-2
size: .

CDR3: CASSLARLNQPQHF
DNA: TGTGCCAGCAGCTTAGCTAGGTTAAATCAGCCCCAGCATTTT
V: TRBV7-2
D: .
J: TRBJ1-5
size: many

CDR3: CAIQIHSGANVLTF
DNA: TGTGCCATCCAGATCCACTCTGGGGCCAACGTCCTGACTTTC
V: TRBV10-3
D: .
J: TRBJ2-6
size: .

CDR3: CASSSWTGSEMNTEAFF
DNA: TGTGCCAGCAGCAGTTGGACAGGGTCCGAAATGAACACTGAAGCTTTCTTT
V: TRBV28
D: TRBD1
J: TRBJ1-1
size: many

CDR3: CASSEGLAAIHQETQYF
DNA: TGTGCCAGCAGCGAGGGGCTAGCGGCAATACACCAAGAGACCCAGTACTTC
V: TRBV5-6
D: TRBD2
J: TRBJ2-5
size: many

CDR3: CASSLARQGNQPQHF
DNA: TGTGCCAGCAGTTTAGCGAGACAGGGCAATCAGCCCCAGCATTTT
V: TRBV12-3/TRBV12-4
D: .
J: TRBJ1-5
size: many

CDR3: CASSLSFGFSNTGELFF
DNA: TGCGCCAGCAGCCTCTCATTCGGGTTCTCGAACACCGGGGAGCTGTTTTTT
V: TRBV4-1
D: .
J: TRBJ2-2
size: few

CDR3: CSARDLGGTGELFF
DNA: TGCAGTGCTAGAGATCTAGGCGGCACCGGGGAGCTGTTTTTT
V: TRBV20-1
D: .
J: TRBJ2-2
size: .

CDR3: CASSEGRPGRRTEAFF
DNA: TGTGCCAGCAGTGAAGGACGGCCCGGGAGAAGGACTGAAGCTTTCTTT
V: TRBV12-3/TRBV12-4
D: .
J: TRBJ1-1
size: many

CDR3: CASSRDPTDTQYF
DNA: TGTGCCAGCAGTCGAGACCCCACAGATACGCAGTATTTT
V: TRBV7-3
D: .
J: TRBJ2-3
size: few

CDR3: CASSGGRLNQPQHF
DNA: TGTGCCAGCAGCGGGGGCAGGCTCAATCAGCCCCAGCATTTT
V: TRBV7-2
D: .
J: TRBJ1-5
size: many

CDR3: CSALRGDRGGEKLFF
DNA: TGCAGTGCTCTCAGAGGTGACAGGGGAGGTGAAAAACTGTTTTTT
V: TRBV20-1
D: TRBD1
J: TRBJ1-4
size: few

CDR3: CASSLDRGPGEQFF
DNA: TGTGCCAGCAGCTTAGACAGGGGGCCCGGTGAGCAGTTCTTC
V: TRBV7-2
D: TRBD1
J: TRBJ2-1
size: many

CDR3: CSAHDQALGGGQPQHF
DNA: TGCAGTGCCCACGACCAGGCCTTGGGTGGCGGGCAGCCCCAGCATTTT
V: TRBV20-1
D: .
J: TRBJ1-5
size: .

CDR3: CATSRDIWGTDTQYF
DNA: TGTGCCACCAGCAGAGATATATGGGGCACAGATACGCAGTATTTT
V: TRBV15
D: .
J: TRBJ2-3
size: .

CDR3: CASTGGDSYGYTF
DNA: TGTGCCAGCACTGGGGGGGACAGCTATGGCTACACCTTC
V: TRBV28
D: TRBD1
J: TRBJ1-2
size: few

CDR3: CASGGEGLGETQYF
DNA: TGTGCCAGCGGGGGGGAAGGGCTCGGGGAGACCCAGTACTTC
V: TRBV2
D: TRBD2
J: TRBJ2-5
size: .

CDR3: CASSSQGMNTEAFF
DNA: TGTGCCAGCAGTTCACAGGGGATGAACACTGAAGCTTTCTTT
V: TRBV28
D: TRBD1
J: TRBJ1-1
size: many

CDR3: CSARPDLGNTEAFF
DNA: TGCAGTGCTAGACCGGACTTGGGTAACACTGAAGCTTTCTTT
V: TRBV20-1
D: .
J: TRBJ1-1
size: .

CDR3: CASSGSGDTQYF
DNA: TGTGCCAGCAGTGGTTCGGGAGATACGCAGTATTTT
V: TRBV27
D: .
J: TRBJ2-3
size: few

CDR3: CASSYLREGAAKNIQYF
DNA: TGTGCCAGCAGTTACCTCAGAGAGGGGGCGGCCAAAAACATTCAGTACTTC
V: TRBV6-5
D: TRBD1
J: TRBJ2-4
size: many

CDR3: CSVEVFGTSAAGELFF
DNA: TGCAGCGTTGAGGTGTTCGGGACTAGCGCAGCCGGGGAGCTGTTTTTT
V: TRBV29-1
D: TRBD2
J: TRBJ2-2
size: .

CDR3: CASSLSGGRGFEQFF
DNA: TGTGCCAGCAGTTTATCCGGCGGGAGGGGATTTGAGCAGTTCTTC
V: TRBV28
D: TRBD2
J: TRBJ2-1
size: many

CDR3: CASSEFTGGEGYGYTF
DNA: TGTGCCAGCAGTGAATTCACAGGGGGAGAGGGCTATGGCTACACCTTC
V: TRBV25-1
D: TRBD1
J: TRBJ1-2
size: many

CDR3: CASSLVRNSYNEQFF
DNA: TGTGCCAGCAGTTTGGTACGGAATAGCTACAATGAGCAGTTCTTC
V: TRBV28
D: .
J: TRBJ2-1
size: many

CDR3: CASSTTGGRGYTEAFF
DNA: TGTGCCAGCAGCACAACAGGGGGCAGGGGGTACACTGAAGCTTTCTTT
V: TRBV7-8
D: TRBD1
J: TRBJ1-1
size: few

CDR3: CASSYGGNEQFF
DNA: TGTGCCAGCAGTTACGGGGGGAATGAGCAGTTCTTC
V: TRBV6-2/TRBV6-3
D: .
J: TRBJ2-1
size: many

CDR3: CASSPRTGLEAFF
DNA: TGTGCCAGCAGCCCCCGGACAGGGCTTGAAGCTTTCTTT
V: TRBV7-2
D: TRBD1
J: TRBJ1-1
size: many

CDR3: CASRAIGQGRIDTQYF
DNA: TGTGCCAGCAGGGCTATAGGACAGGGGAGGATAGATACGCAGTATTTT
V: TRBV6-1
D: TRBD1
J: TRBJ2-3
size: few

CDR3: CASSSWDRVEKLFF
DNA: TGTGCCAGCAGCTCCTGGGACAGGGTGGAAAAACTGTTTTTT
V: TRBV7-9
D: TRBD1
J: TRBJ1-4
size: many